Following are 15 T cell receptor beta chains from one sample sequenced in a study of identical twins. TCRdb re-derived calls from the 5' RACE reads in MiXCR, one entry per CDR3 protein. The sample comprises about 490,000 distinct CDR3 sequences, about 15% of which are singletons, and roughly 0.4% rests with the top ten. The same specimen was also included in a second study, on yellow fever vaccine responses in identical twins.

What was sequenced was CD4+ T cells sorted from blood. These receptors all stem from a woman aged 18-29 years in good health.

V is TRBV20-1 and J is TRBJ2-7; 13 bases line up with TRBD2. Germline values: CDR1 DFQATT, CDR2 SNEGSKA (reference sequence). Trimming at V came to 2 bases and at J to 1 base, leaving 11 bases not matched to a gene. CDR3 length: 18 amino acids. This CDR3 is CSARRQGTSGIGSYEQYF. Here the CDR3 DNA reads TGCAGTGCTAGAAGGCAAGGGACTAGCGGGATCGGGTCCTACGAGCAGTACTTC.

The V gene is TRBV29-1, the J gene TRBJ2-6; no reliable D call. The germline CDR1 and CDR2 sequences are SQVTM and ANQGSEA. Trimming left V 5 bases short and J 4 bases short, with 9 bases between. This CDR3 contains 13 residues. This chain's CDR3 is CSVRTDGANVLTF. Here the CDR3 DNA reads TGCAGCGTTCGCACGGACGGGGCCAACGTCCTGACTTTC. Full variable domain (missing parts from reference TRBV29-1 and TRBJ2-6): SAVISQKPSRDICQRGTSLTIQCQVDSQVTMMFWYRQQPGQSLTLIATANQGSEATYESGFVIDKFPISRPNLTFSTLTVSNMSPEDSSIYLCSVRTDGANVLTFGAGSRLTVL.

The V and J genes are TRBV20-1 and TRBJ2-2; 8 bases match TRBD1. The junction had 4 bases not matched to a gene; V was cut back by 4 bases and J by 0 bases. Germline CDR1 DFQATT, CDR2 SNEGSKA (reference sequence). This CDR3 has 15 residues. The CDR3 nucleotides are TGCAGTGCTACCCGGACAGGGTCGAACACCGGGGAGCTGTTTTTT. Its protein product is CSATRTGSNTGELFF.

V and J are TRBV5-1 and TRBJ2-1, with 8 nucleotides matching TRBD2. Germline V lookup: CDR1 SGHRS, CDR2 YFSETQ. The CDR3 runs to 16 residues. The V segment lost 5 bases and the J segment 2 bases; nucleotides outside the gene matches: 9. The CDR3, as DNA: TGCGCCAGCAGTCAGGCTAGCGGGCTCACCTACAATGAGCAGTTCTTC. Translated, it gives CASSQASGLTYNEQFF.

The CDR3 here is CASSFGLAGGPIPDTQYF. CDR3 in DNA: TGTGCCAGCAGCTTTGGACTAGCGGGAGGGCCTATCCCAGATACGCAGTATTTT. V is TRBV7-3 and J is TRBJ2-3; 15 bases fit TRBD2. After removal of 3 bases from V and 4 bases from J, the junction contained 8 bases not matched to a gene. The CDR3 runs to 18 residues. Per germline, CDR1 SGHTA and CDR2 FQGTGA.

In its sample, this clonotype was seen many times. The CDR3 sequence is CAISESDREKQFF. The CDR3 DNA sequence: TGTGCCATCAGTGAGTCGGACAGGGAAAAGCAGTTCTTC. The genes are TRBV10-3 and TRBJ2-1; TRBD1 matches at 8 bases. This CDR3 is 13 amino acids long. Germline CDR1 reads ENHRY; CDR2 reads SYGVKD. Trimming removed 0 bases from V and 11 bases from J; junction bases left unmatched: 3.

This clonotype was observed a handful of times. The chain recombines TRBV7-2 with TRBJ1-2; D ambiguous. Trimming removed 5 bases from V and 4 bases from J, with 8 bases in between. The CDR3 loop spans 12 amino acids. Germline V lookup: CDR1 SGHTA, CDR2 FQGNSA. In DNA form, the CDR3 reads TGTGCCAGCAGCACACGGATCTATGGCTACACCTTC. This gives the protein CASSTRIYGYTF.

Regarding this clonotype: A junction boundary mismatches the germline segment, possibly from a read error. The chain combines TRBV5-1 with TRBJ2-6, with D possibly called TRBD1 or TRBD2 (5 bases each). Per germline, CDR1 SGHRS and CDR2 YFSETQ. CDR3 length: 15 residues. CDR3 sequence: CASSLQEAGANVLTF. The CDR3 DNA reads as TGCGCTAGCAGCTTACAGGAGGCTGGGGCCAACGTCCTGACTTTC.

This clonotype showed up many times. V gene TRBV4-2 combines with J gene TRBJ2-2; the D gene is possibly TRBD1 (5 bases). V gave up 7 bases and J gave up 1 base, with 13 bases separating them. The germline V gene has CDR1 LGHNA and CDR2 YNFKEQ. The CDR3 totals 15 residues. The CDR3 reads CASNPDTKNTGELFF. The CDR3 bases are TGTGCCAGCAACCCGGACACCAAGAACACCGGGGAGCTGTTTTTT.

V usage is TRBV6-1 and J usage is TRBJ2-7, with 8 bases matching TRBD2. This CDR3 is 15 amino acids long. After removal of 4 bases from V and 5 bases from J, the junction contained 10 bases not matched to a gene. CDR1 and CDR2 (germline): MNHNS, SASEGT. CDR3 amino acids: CASSAPGGPMNEQYF. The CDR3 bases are TGTGCCAGCAGTGCGCCGGGAGGGCCTATGAACGAGCAGTACTTC.

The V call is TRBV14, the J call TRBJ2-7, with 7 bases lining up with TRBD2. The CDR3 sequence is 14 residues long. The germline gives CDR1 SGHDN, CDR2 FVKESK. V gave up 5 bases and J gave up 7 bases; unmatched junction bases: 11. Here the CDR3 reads CASSKTLATGEQYF. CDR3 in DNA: TGTGCCAGCAGCAAAACACTAGCGACCGGGGAGCAGTACTTC.

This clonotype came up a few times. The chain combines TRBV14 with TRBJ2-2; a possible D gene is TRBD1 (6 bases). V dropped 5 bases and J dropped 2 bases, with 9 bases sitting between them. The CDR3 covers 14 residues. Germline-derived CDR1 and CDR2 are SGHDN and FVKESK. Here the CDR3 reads CASSSGHNTGELFF. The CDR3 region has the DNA TGTGCCAGCAGCTCGGGACATAACACCGGGGAGCTGTTTTTT.

The CDR3: CASSLRDLTYEQYF. In nucleotides, the CDR3 is TGTGCCAGCAGTCTACGGGACCTCACCTACGAGCAGTACTTC. The J gene is TRBJ2-7, the V gene TRBV12-3 or TRBV12-4; possibly TRBD1 or TRBD2 for D (5 bases each). Trimming stripped 5 bases from V and 2 bases from J, with 13 bases between. CDR3 length: 14 residues.

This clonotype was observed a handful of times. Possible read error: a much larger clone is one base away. DNA of the CDR3: TGTGCCAGCAGTGACGACAGCACAGATACGCAGTATTTT. As protein: CASSDDSTDTQYF. V usage is TRBV6-4 and J usage is TRBJ2-3; D call uncertain. V was clipped by 2 bases and J by 0 bases, with 3 bases between them. The CDR3 consists of 13 residues. Per germline, CDR1 MRHNA and CDR2 SNTAGT.

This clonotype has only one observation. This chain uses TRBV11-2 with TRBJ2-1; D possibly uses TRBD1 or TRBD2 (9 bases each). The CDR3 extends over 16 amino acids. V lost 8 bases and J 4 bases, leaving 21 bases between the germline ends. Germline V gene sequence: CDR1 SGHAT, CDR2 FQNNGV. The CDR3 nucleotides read TGTGCCAGCTACAGGGGGCGGGAGGGCCGATACAATGAGCAGTTCTTC. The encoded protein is CASYRGREGRYNEQFF.